Shown below are 20 T cell receptor beta chains from a single sample sequenced in a study of human T cells and chemical hapten exposure. One entry per CDR3 protein results from TCRdb running MiXCR on the 5' RACE reads. The sample records about 120,000 distinct CDR3 sequences, 15% to 20% being singletons. The total RNA was obtained from whole blood that was not fractionated. The receptors here all came from a human donor in good health.

V usage is TRBV12-3 or TRBV12-4 and J usage is TRBJ2-4; tentatively, D is TRBD1 or TRBD2 (6 bases each). Deletions cut 3 bases from V and 5 bases from J, with 14 bases between. The CDR3 totals 15 residues. CDR3 sequence reads: CASSLLSGGENIQYF. CDR3 coding DNA: TGTGCCAGCAGTTTGCTTTCCGGGGGCGAAAACATTCAGTACTTC.

The V and J genes are TRBV5-1 and TRBJ2-1, with 7 bases aligning to TRBD1. V lost 0 bases and J lost 7; bases outside the gene matches: 7. The CDR3 totals 15 residues. Germline CDR1 SGHRS, CDR2 YFSETQ. The CDR3 is CASSLGQGVFNEQFF. The CDR3 DNA sequence: TGCGCCAGCAGCTTGGGGCAGGGGGTTTTTAATGAGCAGTTCTTC. Filled out from reference TRBV5-1 and TRBJ2-1, the complete variable domain reads KAGVTQTPRYLIKTRGQQVTLSCSPISGHRSVSWYQQTPGQGLQFLFEYFSETQRNKGNFPGRFSGRQFSNSRSEMNVSTLELGDSALYLCASSLGQGVFNEQFFGPGTRLTVL.

This clonotype was seen more than once but under ten times. The chain employs TRBV28 and TRBJ2-3, with a possible D match to TRBD2 (5 bases). CDR1 and CDR2 from the germline V gene are MDHEN and SYDVKM. With 2 bases removed from V and 1 base from J, the gap between germline ends came to 10 bases. The CDR3 is made up of 15 amino acids. DNA of the CDR3: TGTGCCAGCAGTTTAGAGGCGCGGGGCACAGATACGCAGTATTTT. This translates into CASSLEARGTDTQYF.

This clonotype was seen only a few times. Here the CDR3 DNA reads TGCAGCGTTGAAGATCCCAGGACCACCGGCTACACCTTC. Amino acid sequence: CSVEDPRTTGYTF. The chain links TRBV29-1 to TRBJ1-2; D not resolved. The germline V gene has CDR1 SQVTM and CDR2 ANQGSEA. The CDR3 contains 13 residues. The V gene lost 0 bases and the J gene lost 8 bases, with 13 bases spanning the gap.

The rearrangement links TRBV29-1 to TRBJ2-7, with D perhaps assigned TRBD1 or TRBD2 (5 bases each). Germline CDR1 reads SQVTM; CDR2 reads ANQGSEA. This CDR3 is built from 10 residues. Trimming took off 4 bases at V and 12 bases at J, with 13 bases between the two ends. The CDR3 here is CSVGGNIRYF. In DNA form, the CDR3 reads TGCAGCGTTGGGGGGAACATTCGGTACTTC.

This clonotype has only a few counts. The genes are TRBV6-5 and TRBJ1-4, with D perhaps TRBD1 (5 bases). The CDR3 extends over 15 amino acids. Germline CDR1 and CDR2: MNHEY and SVGAGI. V lost 5 bases and J lost 0, with 10 bases in between. CDR3 DNA sequence: TGTGCCAGCAGTCTCCGAGGGGCAACTAATGAAAAACTGTTTTTT. As protein: CASSLRGATNEKLFF.

The chain is built from TRBV7-2 and TRBJ2-7; weak D call: TRBD1 (6 bases). The CDR3 consists of 13 residues. V was trimmed by 5 bases and J by 10 bases, leaving 18 bases between them. Per germline, CDR1 SGHTA and CDR2 FQGNSA. CDR3 protein: CASSPRGRGNQYF. The CDR3 bases are TGTGCCAGCAGCCCCCGGGGCAGGGGAAATCAGTACTTC.

The V call is TRBV28, the J call TRBJ2-1, with D unclear. CDR1 MDHEN and CDR2 SYDVKM come from the germline V gene. V gave up 3 bases and J gave up 8 bases, with 5 bases separating them. The CDR3 length is 11 residues. The CDR3 loop reads CASSLSDEQFF. The CDR3 DNA is TGTGCCAGCAGTTTGAGCGATGAGCAGTTCTTC.

This clonotype was recorded a few times. The chain has TRBV20-1 and TRBJ2-1; TRBD2 matches at 9 bases. Germline assignment: CDR1 DFQATT and CDR2 SNEGSKA (reference sequence). The CDR3 consists of 15 residues. Unmatched junction bases numbered 5, after V lost 2 bases and J lost 3 bases. CDR3 region: CSARQRLAVYNEQFF. Here the CDR3 DNA reads TGCAGTGCTAGACAAAGACTAGCGGTCTACAATGAGCAGTTCTTC.

This clonotype was counted a few times. The chain is built from TRBV28 and TRBJ1-3; D is perhaps TRBD1 (6 bases). The CDR3 loop spans 14 amino acids. Germline CDR1 and CDR2: MDHEN and SYDVKM. The germline V and J ends were trimmed by 7 bases and 2 bases, with 12 bases remaining between them. The CDR3 nucleotides read TGTGCCAGCACCCTCAGGGGACCTGGAAACACCATATATTTT. Encoded protein: CASTLRGPGNTIYF. Together with reference TRBV28 and TRBJ1-3, the CDR3 gives the full variable domain: DVKVTQSSRYLVKRTGEKVFLECVQDMDHENMFWYRQDPGLGLRLIYFSYDVKMKEKGDIPEGYSVSREKKERFSLILESASTNQTSMYLCASTLRGPGNTIYFGEGSWLTVV.

This clonotype was seen a few times. This chain connects TRBV27 to TRBJ1-4; D remains ambiguous. Per germline, CDR1 MNHEY and CDR2 SMNVEV (reference sequence). The CDR3 runs 14 residues. V was cut by 2 bases and J by 4 bases, with 8 bases left in between. The DNA of the CDR3 is TGTGCCAGCAGTTTAACCAGCCTTAATGAAAAACTGTTTTTT. Protein sequence: CASSLTSLNEKLFF.

The chain uses TRBV3-1 and TRBJ2-7, with D possibly TRBD1 on 5 matching bases. In germline, CDR1 is LGHDT, CDR2 YNNKEL (reference sequence). V lost 4 bases and J 1 base, leaving 11 bases between the germline ends. The CDR3 covers 14 residues. The CDR3 bases are TGTGCCAGCAGCCCCCAGGGTAGATCCTACGAGCAGTACTTC. It yields the protein CASSPQGRSYEQYF.

This chain links TRBV12-3 or TRBV12-4 with TRBJ1-1, with D possibly being TRBD1 (6 bases). V was clipped by 5 bases and J by 0 bases, with 13 bases between them. This CDR3 has 15 amino acids. DNA of the CDR3: TGTGCCAGCAGTCCCCAGACAGGCTTGAACACTGAAGCTTTCTTT. Translating gives CASSPQTGLNTEAFF.

There are a few counts of this clonotype. An end of the junction does not agree with germline; a read error may underlie this. V usage is TRBV13 and J usage is TRBJ2-5; D perhaps matches TRBD1 (5 bases). The CDR3 runs to 16 residues. Germline V CDR1 and CDR2: PRHDT, FYEKMQ (reference sequence). CDR3 sequence: CASSPRRGLLQEIQYF. CDR3 bases: TGTGCCAGCAGCCCTCGTAGGGGATTGTTACAAGAGATCCAGTACTTC.

This clonotype was detected a few times. The chain joins TRBV6-5 to TRBJ2-3, with 7 bases matching TRBD2. This CDR3 has 15 residues. CDR1 and CDR2 (germline): MNHEY, SVGAGI. J gave up 0 bases and V 10 bases, and 10 bases lay outside the gene matches. The CDR3 coding sequence is TGTGCCACCCGGTCCAGCGGGACGAGCACAGATACGCAGTATTTT. This gives the protein CATRSSGTSTDTQYF.

The chain recombines TRBV12-3 or TRBV12-4 with TRBJ2-1, with D unresolved. The CDR3 has 15 residues. The germline V and J ends were trimmed by 5 bases and 5 bases, with 16 bases remaining between them. CDR3 region: CASSPPRAVHNEQFF. The CDR3, as DNA: TGTGCCAGCAGTCCCCCAAGGGCGGTTCACAATGAGCAGTTCTTC.

The sample holds a few counts of this clonotype. V is TRBV12-5 and J is TRBJ2-7; 9 bases align to TRBD2. This CDR3 region has 14 residues. CDR1 is LGHNT and CDR2 is FRNRAP in the germline V gene. Trimming removed 1 base from V and 3 bases from J; junction bases left unmatched: 1. DNA of the CDR3: TGTGCTAGTGGTTTGGCTAGCGGGATCTACGAGCAGTACTTC. Translating gives CASGLASGIYEQYF.

There are a few counts of this clonotype. This rearrangement joins TRBV5-1 to TRBJ1-6; no definite D call. Germline V gene sequence: CDR1 SGHRS, CDR2 YFSETQ. V shed 0 bases and J shed 5 bases, with 12 bases lying between them. CDR3 size: 16 residues. The CDR3 DNA reads as TGCGCCAGCAGCTTGGCCGGTCCAGAAAATAATTCACCCCTCCACTTT. Its protein product is CASSLAGPENNSPLHF.

The chain links TRBV11-2 to TRBJ2-1, with D unclear. CDR1 SGHAT and CDR2 FQNNGV come from the germline V gene. V dropped 2 bases and J dropped 7 bases, with 6 bases sitting between them. The CDR3 extends over 12 amino acids. The CDR3 sequence: CASSLITNEQFF. The CDR3 DNA sequence: TGTGCCAGCAGCTTAATTACAAATGAGCAGTTCTTC. The full variable domain, with the rest looked up from reference TRBV11-2 and TRBJ2-1, is EAGVAQSPRYKIIEKRQSVAFWCNPISGHATLYWYQQILGQGPKLLIQFQNNGVVDDSQLPKDRFSAERLKGVDSTLKIQPAKLEDSAVYLCASSLITNEQFFGPGTRLTVL.

The sample holds a few counts of this clonotype. The chain links TRBV2 to TRBJ2-1, with D perhaps matching TRBD1 (6 bases). V was cut by 6 bases and J by 3 bases, with 9 bases left in between. CDR1 SNHLY and CDR2 FYNNEI come from the germline V gene. CDR3 length equals 13 residues. The CDR3 DNA reads TGTGCCAGCAGCCTACAGGGCTACAATGAGCAGTTCTTC. Protein: CASSLQGYNEQFF. Complete variable domain (other parts from reference TRBV2 and TRBJ2-1): EPEVTQTPSHQVTQMGQEVILRCVPISNHLYFYWYRQILGQKVEFLVSFYNNEISEKSEIFDDQFSVERPDGSNFTLKIRSTKLEDSAMYFCASSLQGYNEQFFGPGTRLTVL.